Described below is a single T cell receptor beta chain sequence and its context. Its antigen remains unidentified. The study enrolled healthy HIV-negative adults without recent acute infections or vaccinations as donors. This record comes from a study of shared clonotypes between healthy human individuals. Sequencing was performed with immunoSEQ multiplex PCR; in TCRdb, only in-frame clones are kept and a portion is missing. This sample carries around 1.4 million clones, about 98.5% of them seen once, and the ten largest clones take about 0.4%. V gave up 7 bases and J gave up 0 bases, with 15 bases separating them. The CDR3 sequence is 15 residues long. The germline CDR1 and CDR2 sequences are MGHDK and SYGVNS. Regarding the study as a whole: Some clonotypes were shared by all four sorted-subset donors, while others were not shared. The non-shared ones had lower generation probabilities than the shared ones. Among donors, clonotype sharing was expected to be affected by sequencing depth. Only a few donors were included, so the genetic and exposure-history diversity represented was limited.

This TCR derives from a young man in good health. The chain combines TRBV25-1 with TRBJ1-1, with D uncertain. The material sequenced was naive CD4+ T cells sorted from blood. Subset of the sample: CD45RA+ positively selected. The CDR3 region has the DNA TGTGCCAGCAAGGCCGGAGTTGGGGTGAACACTGAAGCTTTCTTT. Its translation is CASKAGVGVNTEAFF.